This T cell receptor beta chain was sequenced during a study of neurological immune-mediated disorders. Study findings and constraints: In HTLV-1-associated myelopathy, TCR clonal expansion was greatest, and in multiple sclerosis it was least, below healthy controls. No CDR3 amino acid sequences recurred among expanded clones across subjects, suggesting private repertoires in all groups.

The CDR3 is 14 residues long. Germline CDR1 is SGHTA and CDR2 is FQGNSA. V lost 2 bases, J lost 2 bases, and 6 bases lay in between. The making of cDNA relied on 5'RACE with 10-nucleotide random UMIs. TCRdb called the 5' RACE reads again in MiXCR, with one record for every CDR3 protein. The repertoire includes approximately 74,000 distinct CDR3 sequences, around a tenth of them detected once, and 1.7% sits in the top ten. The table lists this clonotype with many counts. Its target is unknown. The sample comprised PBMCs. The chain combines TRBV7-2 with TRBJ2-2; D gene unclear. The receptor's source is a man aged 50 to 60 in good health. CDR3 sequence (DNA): TGTGCCAGCAGCTTAAGCAGAAACACCGGGGAGCTGTTTTTT. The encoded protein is CASSLSRNTGELFF.